This T cell receptor (beta chain) stems from a study of graft-versus-host responses after intestinal transplantation. CDR3 length: 15 residues. V was trimmed by 0 bases and J by 7 bases, leaving 10 bases between them. The V gene's germline CDR1 is MNHEY and CDR2 SMNVEV (reference sequence). In regard to this clone: Its matching antigen is unknown.

Assay used: immunoSEQ multiplex PCR; TCRdb lists only in-frame clones, some missing. The sample lists about 120,000 clones; just over 90% were seen once. The TCR was taken from a human donor who received an intestinal transplant. This specimen was unstimulated CD8+ T cells sorted from spleen or lymph node cells, taken before intestinal transplant. The gene calls are TRBV27 and TRBJ1-6; a weak D match, TRBD1 (6 bases). CDR3 sequence reads: CASSLSRDTNSPLHF. CDR3 coding DNA: TGTGCCAGCAGTTTATCGCGGGACACGAATTCACCCCTCCACTTT.